This passage covers 30 T cell receptor beta chains from one sample sequenced in a study of blood T cell repertoires in COVID-19. Profiling relied on immunoSEQ multiplex PCR, and the TCRdb table lists in-frame clones only, not all of them. This table has 310,000 or so clones, roughly 87% appearing once. Specimen: PBMCs or T cells enriched from blood (not recorded which). The receptor set was obtained from a woman aged 18-30 years who had recovered from COVID-19.

The V gene is TRBV7-8, the J gene TRBJ2-1; 8 nucleotides line up with TRBD2. This CDR3 has 15 residues. CDR1 and CDR2 from the germline V gene are SGHVS and FQNEAQ. V lost 6 bases and J lost 0; bases outside the gene matches: 4. CDR3 DNA sequence: TGTGCCAGCAGTCCACTAGCGGACTCCTACAATGAGCAGTTCTTC. Its protein is CASSPLADSYNEQFF.

This clone was detected only a few times. The rearrangement links TRBV27 to TRBJ2-7, with D possibly being TRBD1 (5 bases). This CDR3 region has 13 residues. V was pared by 2 bases and J by 6 bases, with 11 bases between. Germline V CDR1 and CDR2: MNHEY, SMNVEV (reference sequence). CDR3 nucleotides: TGTGCCAGCAGTTTAGGCAGGGTTAGCGAGCAGTACTTC. This encodes CASSLGRVSEQYF.

The V gene is TRBV18, the J gene TRBJ1-3; tentatively, D is TRBD1 (6 bases). This CDR3 region has 16 residues. V lost 6 bases to trimming and J lost 4 bases, with 19 bases between them. CDR1 is KGHSH and CDR2 is LQKENI in the germline V gene. The CDR3 DNA reads TGTGCCAGCTCGGGGACAACAGGAAATATAGGAAACACCATATATTTT. This gives the protein CASSGTTGNIGNTIYF.

V usage is TRBV30 and J usage is TRBJ2-7; possibly TRBD2 for D (5 bases). Trimming took 2 bases from V and 1 from J, leaving 12 bases between them. CDR1 and CDR2 from the germline V gene are GTSNPN and SVGIG (reference sequence). The CDR3 runs 14 residues. The chain's CDR3 is CAWSSYDYSYEQYF. The CDR3 DNA follows: TGTGCCTGGAGTTCCTACGACTATTCCTACGAGCAGTACTTC.

The V gene is TRBV5-1, the J gene TRBJ2-1; unclear D gene. The CDR3 has 15 amino acids. Germline-derived CDR1 and CDR2 are SGHRS and YFSETQ. With 0 bases removed from V and 8 bases from J, the gap between germline ends came to 15 bases. CDR3 sequence (DNA): TGCGCCAGCAGCTTGGTAATAGAAATCCGGGATGAGCAGTTCTTC. This sequence encodes CASSLVIEIRDEQFF.

This clone was detected once. The chain has TRBV3-1 (or the pseudogene TRBV3-2) and TRBJ1-3; D is ambiguous. Germline CDR1 LGHDT, CDR2 YNNKEL (reference sequence). This CDR3 comprises 15 residues. V shed 0 bases and J shed 0 bases, with 6 bases lying between them. The CDR3, as DNA: TGTGCCAGCAGCCAAGATCAGGTCTCTGGAAACACCATATATTTT. Translation: CASSQDQVSGNTIYF.

This clone was recorded only once. The rearrangement links TRBV14 to TRBJ2-7, with a tentative D call TRBD1 (6 bases). CDR3 size: 15 residues. Looked up from germline, CDR1 is SGHDN and CDR2 is FVKESK. Trimming shortened V by 2 bases and J by 3 bases, and 14 bases separated the two germline ends. The DNA of the CDR3 is TGTGCCAGCAGCCAACTTGGGGGCGCGGGCTACGAGCAGTACTTC. It codes for CASSQLGGAGYEQYF.

This rearrangement joins TRBV7-8 to TRBJ1-4; the match to TRBD1 covers 11 bases. The CDR3 spans 19 residues. Germline CDR1 SGHVS, CDR2 FQNEAQ. V was pared by 5 bases and J by 3 bases, with 14 bases of the junction left unmatched. The CDR3 protein is CASSPILQRDRGSNEKLFF. CDR3 nucleotides: TGTGCCAGCAGCCCCATCCTCCAACGGGACAGGGGGTCTAATGAAAAACTGTTTTTT.

This rearrangement joins TRBV3-1 (or the pseudogene TRBV3-2) to TRBJ2-5, with 7 bases that match TRBD2. J was trimmed by 5 bases and V by 3 bases; bases with no gene match: 3. CDR1 is LGHDT and CDR2 is YNNKEL in the germline V gene (reference sequence). The CDR3 contains 13 residues. The CDR3 bases are TGTGCCAGCAGCCAGGGGAGGGCGGAGACCCAGTACTTC. Its translation is CASSQGRAETQYF.

This clone was recorded once. V and J are TRBV11-1 and TRBJ1-2; D gene unclear. V was cut by 5 bases and J by 2 bases, with 6 bases left in between. CDR1 is SGHAT, CDR2 FQDESV, per germline (reference sequence). The CDR3 runs 12 residues. Here the CDR3 reads CASSGSNYGYTF. The CDR3 DNA follows: TGTGCCAGCAGCGGCTCAAACTATGGCTACACCTTC.

The V gene is TRBV14, the J gene TRBJ2-7, with TRBD1 matching over 9 bases. Trimming cost V 2 bases and J 3 bases; bases outside gene matches: 8. The CDR3 runs to 16 residues. CDR1 is SGHDN, CDR2 FVKESK, per germline. For the CDR3, the DNA is TGTGCCAGCAGCCAACGAACCGGGACAGGGATCTACGAGCAGTACTTC. This translates into CASSQRTGTGIYEQYF.

The chain employs TRBV5-1 and TRBJ2-1; 11 positions match TRBD1. The germline V gene encodes CDR1 SGHRS and CDR2 YFSETQ. V lost 1 base and J lost 8; bases outside the gene matches: 11. This CDR3 has 17 residues. CDR3 nucleotide sequence: TGCGCCAGCAGCTTGTCCTTGTGGGGACAGGGGGGGGATGAGCAGTTCTTC. This gives the protein CASSLSLWGQGGDEQFF.

The chain is built from TRBV19 and TRBJ1-1; tentative D call: TRBD1 (5 bases). The CDR3 extends over 18 amino acids. Trimming shortened V by 0 bases and J by 0 bases, and 17 bases separated the two germline ends. Germline loops: CDR1 LNHDA, CDR2 SQIVND (reference sequence). The CDR3 here is CASSIDPLRGIMNTEAFF. CDR3 bases: TGTGCCAGTAGTATAGATCCGCTACGGGGGATCATGAACACTGAAGCTTTCTTT.

This chain links TRBV27 with TRBJ2-1; D remains ambiguous. Germline CDR1 MNHEY, CDR2 SMNVEV (reference sequence). CDR3 size: 15 residues. Trimming stripped 0 bases from V and 6 bases from J, with 12 bases between. The CDR3 nucleotides are TGTGCCAGCAGTTTATCCACAGTGTTTTCCAATGAGCAGTTCTTC. It yields the protein CASSLSTVFSNEQFF.

The chain recombines TRBV15 with TRBJ1-1; D is possibly TRBD1 (5 bases). Trimming pared 4 bases from V and 4 bases from J, leaving 13 bases between. Germline V gene lookup returns CDR1 LNHNV and CDR2 YYDKDF (reference sequence). The CDR3 sequence is 14 residues long. CDR3 DNA: TGTGCCACCAGCACGACCCGGGGGATCACTGAAGCTTTCTTT. Protein: CATSTTRGITEAFF.

The J gene is TRBJ2-1, the V gene TRBV24-1; 10 bases align to TRBD2. The ends lost 2 bases at V and 7 bases at J; junction bases unmatched: 7. CDR1 is KGHDR and CDR2 is SFDVKD in the germline V gene. This CDR3 is 16 amino acids long. This chain's CDR3 is CATSDYTSGDLNEQFF. For the CDR3, the DNA is TGTGCCACCAGTGATTACACTAGCGGGGACCTTAATGAGCAGTTCTTC.

This clone is a singleton in its sample. The chain uses TRBV10-3 and TRBJ1-1; D call uncertain. Per the germline V gene, CDR1 is ENHRY and CDR2 is SYGVKD. The length of the CDR3 is 14 residues. V was clipped by 0 bases and J by 6 bases, with 11 bases between them. For the CDR3, the DNA is TGTGCCATCAGTGAGTCAATGGGTAGCTCTGAAGCTTTCTTT. Protein sequence: CAISESMGSSEAFF.

The chain recombines TRBV3-1 (or the pseudogene TRBV3-2) with TRBJ2-1; 11 positions agree with TRBD2. The junction had 16 bases not matched to a gene; V was cut back by 1 base and J by 8 bases. Germline CDR1 LGHDT, CDR2 YNNKEL (reference sequence). CDR3 length: 19 amino acids. The CDR3 sequence is CASSQVASGRPVPDHEQFF. CDR3 nucleotides: TGTGCCAGCAGCCAAGTGGCTAGCGGGAGGCCAGTCCCAGACCATGAGCAGTTCTTC.

A few counts support this clone. The chain has TRBV2 and TRBJ2-6; 9 nucleotides align to TRBD1. This CDR3 has 17 amino acids. The ends lost 7 bases at V and 4 bases at J; junction bases unmatched: 11. Germline CDR1 reads SNHLY; CDR2 reads FYNNEI. The CDR3 loop reads CASTRDREVTGANVLTF. The CDR3 DNA is TGTGCCAGCACCAGGGACAGGGAGGTTACCGGGGCCAACGTCCTGACTTTC.

The genes are TRBV6-1 and TRBJ1-4, with 10 bases lining up with TRBD1. This CDR3 contains 15 residues. Germline CDR1 is MNHNS and CDR2 is SASEGT. V lost 1 base to trimming and J lost 8 bases; unmatched junction nucleotides: 4. The CDR3 spells CASSEGQGAAEKLFF. CDR3 nucleotides: TGTGCCAGCAGTGAAGGACAGGGGGCTGCAGAAAAACTGTTTTTT.

The chain links TRBV18 to TRBJ2-3; 11 nucleotides match TRBD1. CDR3 size: 17 residues. CDR1 is KGHSH and CDR2 is LQKENI in the germline V gene. After removal of 5 bases from V and 4 bases from J, the junction contained 11 bases not matched to a gene. Written as DNA, the CDR3 is TGTGCCAGCTCAATCCTCGGGACAGGGGGAAACGCAGATACGCAGTATTTT. Translated, it gives CASSILGTGGNADTQYF.

The chain is built from TRBV5-1 and TRBJ2-7; TRBD2 matches 10 bases. The V and J ends lost 3 bases and 0 bases, in that order; junction bases with no gene match: 6. The CDR3 length is 16 residues. Looked up from germline, CDR1 is SGHRS and CDR2 is YFSETQ. The CDR3 loop reads CASSSLAGASSYEQYF. The CDR3 bases are TGCGCCAGCAGCTCTCTAGCGGGAGCGAGCTCCTACGAGCAGTACTTC.

This sequence joins TRBV4-3 and TRBJ1-2; tentatively, D is TRBD1 (6 bases). The V gene's germline CDR1 is LGHNA and CDR2 YSLEER. This CDR3 has 15 residues. V was pared by 0 bases and J by 6 bases, with 14 bases between. The CDR3 here is CASSQDYRGGDGYTF. CDR3 bases: TGCGCCAGCAGCCAAGATTACAGAGGGGGGGATGGCTACACCTTC.

The chain carries TRBV7-9 and TRBJ1-5, with 7 bases lining up with TRBD1. The CDR3 sequence is 12 residues long. The J segment lost 8 bases and the V segment lost 3 bases, leaving 1 base of the junction unmatched. Germline V gene data show CDR1 as SEHNR and CDR2 as FQNEAQ (reference sequence). In DNA, the CDR3 is TGTGCCAGCAGCTTTGACAGGGAGCCCCAGCATTTT. As protein: CASSFDREPQHF. The entire variable domain, with the rest obtained from reference TRBV7-9 and TRBJ1-5, is as follows: DTGVSQNPRHKITKRGQNVTFRCDPISEHNRLYWYRQTLGQGPEFLTYFQNEAQLEKSRLLSDRFSAERPKGSFSTLEIQRTEQGDSAMYLCASSFDREPQHFGDGTRLSIL.

This chain joins TRBV6-5 and TRBJ1-2; D remains ambiguous. V gave up 5 bases and J gave up 6 bases, with 13 bases separating them. Germline V gives CDR1 MNHEY, CDR2 SVGAGI. This CDR3 spans 13 amino acids. The CDR3 loop reads CASSPPGKDGYTF. The CDR3 DNA is TGTGCCAGCAGTCCTCCCGGTAAAGATGGCTACACCTTC.

The rearrangement uses TRBV27 and TRBJ1-5; TRBD1 is a possible D gene (5 bases). The CDR3 length is 13 residues. CDR1 MNHEY and CDR2 SMNVEV come from the germline V gene (reference sequence). V lost 5 bases and J 7 bases, leaving 12 bases between the germline ends. This chain's CDR3 is CASSTPGFQPQHF. Here the CDR3 DNA reads TGTGCCAGCAGTACCCCAGGGTTCCAGCCCCAGCATTTT.

This chain links TRBV6-4 with TRBJ1-1; D is possibly TRBD1 (6 bases). Germline assignment: CDR1 MRHNA and CDR2 SNTAGT. Trimming stripped 4 bases from V and 5 bases from J, with 11 bases between. This CDR3 is 13 amino acids long. CDR3 nucleotides: TGTGCCAGCAGTGTAGGCAGGGGAACTGAAGCTTTCTTT. This translates into CASSVGRGTEAFF.

This clone came up a few times. The chain links TRBV18 to TRBJ1-1, with D uncertain. Germline V gene data show CDR1 as KGHSH and CDR2 as LQKENI. Trimming cost V 4 bases and J 6 bases, with 9 bases left between them. This CDR3 is 12 amino acids long. DNA of the CDR3: TGTGCCAGCTCACGCCTTGGGCCTGAAGCTTTCTTT. Encoded protein: CASSRLGPEAFF.

The chain employs TRBV20-1 and TRBJ2-7; D is unclear. With 3 bases removed from V and 2 bases from J, the gap between germline ends came to 14 bases. In germline, CDR1 is DFQATT, CDR2 SNEGSKA (reference sequence). This CDR3 comprises 14 residues. This CDR3 is CSASQAYIPYEQYF. DNA of the CDR3: TGCAGTGCTAGTCAGGCTTACATACCCTACGAGCAGTACTTC.

The chain employs TRBV7-8 and TRBJ2-3; D is perhaps TRBD2 (6 bases). Germline V gene data show CDR1 as SGHVS and CDR2 as FQNEAQ. This CDR3 region has 17 residues. The germline V and J ends were trimmed by 2 bases and 0 bases, with 15 bases remaining between them. CDR3 amino acids: CASSLFRGTGSTDTQYF. The CDR3, as DNA: TGTGCCAGCAGCTTATTTCGTGGGACTGGAAGCACAGATACGCAGTATTTT.